Following are 23 T cell receptor beta chains from one sample sequenced in a study of blood T cell repertoires in COVID-19. Only in-frame clones appear in the TCRdb table, and some are missing; sequencing was by immunoSEQ multiplex PCR. The sample holds fewer than 350,000 clones; approximately 85% are singletons and the top ten take 7.2%. Sample: peripheral blood. These receptors were taken from a human donor in a cohort sampled during active COVID-19.

V is TRBV3-1 (or the pseudogene TRBV3-2) and J is TRBJ2-1, with 14 positions matching TRBD2. This CDR3 spans 17 amino acids. Germline V gene data show CDR1 as LGHDT and CDR2 as YNNKEL (reference sequence). The V gene end was trimmed by 4 bases and the J gene end by 4 bases; junction bases not matched to a gene: 6. The CDR3 coding sequence is TGTGCCAGCAGCCTCGGACTAGCGGGGGGCCCTTACAATGAGCAGTTCTTC. Residues: CASSLGLAGGPYNEQFF.

This chain joins TRBV6-5 and TRBJ2-7; a weak D match, TRBD1 (6 bases). Germline V gene lookup returns CDR1 MNHEY and CDR2 SVGAGI. This CDR3 region has 15 residues. Trimming cost V 6 bases and J 6 bases, with 21 bases left between them. The CDR3 reads CASRLDRKRVGEQYF. The CDR3 DNA reads TGTGCCAGCAGACTTGACAGGAAGAGGGTCGGCGAGCAGTACTTC.

This rearrangement joins TRBV7-2 to TRBJ2-5; 10 bases line up with TRBD2. V lost 5 bases, J lost 4 bases, and 7 bases stayed unmatched. From germline, CDR1 is SGHTA and CDR2 FQGNSA. The CDR3 is 15 residues long. This CDR3 is CASSLASGGGETQYF. For the CDR3, the DNA is TGTGCCAGCAGCCTCGCTAGCGGGGGTGGAGAGACCCAGTACTTC.

V gene TRBV6-5 combines with J gene TRBJ1-2, with D maybe TRBD1 (5 bases). The CDR3 totals 15 residues. Germline CDR1 and CDR2: MNHEY and SVGAGI. The V end was cut by 6 bases, the J end by 5 bases, with 19 bases between. The CDR3 nucleotides read TGTGCCAGCAGGCCCACAGGATTAACAAATTATGGCTACACCTTC. It yields the protein CASRPTGLTNYGYTF.

This sequence joins TRBV5-5 and TRBJ2-5, with D perhaps matching TRBD2 (5 bases). The CDR3 runs to 15 residues. Trimming pared 1 base from V and 4 bases from J, leaving 14 bases between. Per germline, CDR1 SGHKS and CDR2 YYEKEE (reference sequence). Here the CDR3 DNA reads TGTGCCAGCAGCTTGTCCCCTGGGAGACTAGAGACCCAGTACTTC. Protein: CASSLSPGRLETQYF.

The chain carries TRBV11-2 and TRBJ1-2; 10 bases map to TRBD1. Germline V CDR1 and CDR2: SGHAT, FQNNGV. The CDR3 has 15 residues. The trim removed 5 bases at V and 6 bases at J, leaving 9 bases unmatched. CDR3 bases: TGTGCCAGCAGCCTCCAGCCCGGGACAGGGGATGGCTACACCTTC. It encodes CASSLQPGTGDGYTF.

The chain is built from TRBV11-3 and TRBJ2-5, with TRBD2 as a possible D gene (5 bases). Trimming shortened V by 5 bases and J by 2 bases, and 9 bases separated the two germline ends. The germline V gene encodes CDR1 SGHNT and CDR2 YENEEA. CDR3 length: 13 residues. CDR3 DNA: TGTGCCAGCAGCCGAGGAGGACAAGAGACCCAGTACTTC. It encodes CASSRGGQETQYF.

The chain is built from TRBV12-3 or TRBV12-4 and TRBJ1-5; D remains ambiguous. V lost 4 bases and J 2 bases, leaving 6 bases between the germline ends. The CDR3 covers 13 residues. This chain's CDR3 is CASSSRGNQPQHF. CDR3 DNA sequence: TGTGCCAGCAGTTCCCGGGGCAATCAGCCCCAGCATTTT.

V and J are TRBV12-3 or TRBV12-4 and TRBJ1-1; D call uncertain. The V end lost 8 bases, the J end lost 3 bases, and 10 bases lay between the germline ends. This CDR3 spans 12 amino acids. This CDR3 reads CASGKRDTEAFF. DNA of the CDR3: TGTGCCAGCGGAAAGCGAGACACTGAAGCTTTCTTT.

In regard to this clone: This specimen includes other DNA sequences encoding the same CDR3. The J gene is TRBJ1-1, the V gene TRBV27; D uncertain. V was trimmed by 0 bases and J by 1 base, leaving 6 bases between them. CDR1 is MNHEY, CDR2 SMNVEV, per germline (reference sequence). This CDR3 contains 14 residues. The CDR3 here is CASSLSPRNTEAFF. The DNA for the CDR3 is TGTGCCAGCAGTTTATCTCCCCGGAACACTGAAGCTTTCTTT.

V is TRBV11-2 and J is TRBJ2-5; 8 bases agree with TRBD2. In germline, CDR1 is SGHAT, CDR2 FQNNGV. The CDR3 contains 15 residues. V lost 4 bases, J lost 4 bases, and 8 bases stayed unmatched. The CDR3 region is CASSSRGGVGETQYF. The DNA for the CDR3 is TGTGCCAGCAGCTCCCGGGGGGGCGTCGGAGAGACCCAGTACTTC.

Of note for this clone: The junction departs from the called germline gene at one end, perhaps through a read error. V and J are TRBV14 and TRBJ2-7; 10 bases are shared with TRBD1. Per germline, CDR1 SGHDN and CDR2 FVKESK. The CDR3 loop spans 14 amino acids. In DNA form, the CDR3 reads TGTGCCAGCAACCAAGGGACAGGGGTAGGAGAGCAGTACTTC. Amino acid sequence: CASNQGTGVGEQYF.

The table lists this clone with a few counts. This sequence joins TRBV6-4 and TRBJ1-5; unclear D gene. The CDR3 covers 15 residues. Germline V gene sequence: CDR1 MRHNA, CDR2 SNTAGT. Trimming stripped 0 bases from V and 5 bases from J, with 11 bases between. The CDR3 protein is CASSDSIAGDQPQHF. The CDR3 nucleotides read TGTGCCAGCAGTGACTCCATCGCCGGGGATCAGCCCCAGCATTTT.

The J gene is TRBJ1-3, the V gene TRBV5-1, with 7 bases aligning to TRBD1. CDR1 is SGHRS, CDR2 YFSETQ, per germline. The CDR3 is 15 amino acids. The V segment lost 4 bases and the J segment 4 bases; nucleotides outside the gene matches: 8. The CDR3 DNA sequence: TGCGCCAGCAGCCCTTCGACAGGGTTGGGAAACACCATATATTTT. Translated: CASSPSTGLGNTIYF.

This clone was observed a few times. This chain joins TRBV2 and TRBJ2-7; no definite D call. Trimming took 2 bases from V and 6 from J, leaving 11 bases between them. Germline V gene lookup returns CDR1 SNHLY and CDR2 FYNNEI. The CDR3 length is 13 residues. CDR3 in DNA: TGTGCCAGCAGTGAAACATTTCCCCGCGAGCAGTACTTC. It encodes CASSETFPREQYF.

The J gene is TRBJ2-3, the V gene TRBV7-3; the D gene is possibly TRBD2 (6 bases). Germline V lookup: CDR1 SGHTA, CDR2 FQGTGA. The CDR3 is made up of 16 amino acids. V was cut by 2 bases and J by 0 bases, with 12 bases left in between. The DNA for the CDR3 is TGTGCCAGCAGCTTAGGAGGCGGGGTGAGCACAGATACGCAGTATTTT. Translation: CASSLGGGVSTDTQYF.

This sequence joins TRBV30 and TRBJ2-3, with TRBD2 matching 13 bases. This CDR3 has 14 residues. Germline V gene sequence: CDR1 GTSNPN, CDR2 SVGIG (reference sequence). The trim removed 4 bases at V and 7 bases at J, leaving 5 bases unmatched. The DNA of the CDR3 is TGTGCCTGGACTGGGACTAGCGGGGCGAATACGCAGTATTTT. Residues: CAWTGTSGANTQYF. Using reference TRBV30 and TRBJ2-3 for the parts outside the CDR3, the full variable domain is SQTIHQWPATLVQPVGSPLSLECTVEGTSNPNLYWYRQAAGRGLQLLFYSVGIGQISSEVPQNLSASRPQDRQFILSSKKLLLSDSGFYLCAWTGTSGANTQYFGPGTRLTVL.

This clone was counted many times. V is TRBV30 and J is TRBJ2-7; D call uncertain. The germline gives CDR1 GTSNPN, CDR2 SVGIG (reference sequence). The CDR3 is made up of 13 amino acids. The V end was cut by 2 bases, the J end by 3 bases, with 11 bases between. This chain's CDR3 is CAWSPDAGYEQYF. The CDR3 DNA is TGTGCCTGGAGTCCTGATGCAGGCTACGAGCAGTACTTC.

This clone occurred once. The chain links TRBV7-9 to TRBJ2-7; TRBD1 is a possible D gene (6 bases). Trimming removed 6 bases at V and 2 bases at J, with 11 bases between. The CDR3 loop spans 13 amino acids. Germline loops: CDR1 SEHNR, CDR2 FQNEAQ (reference sequence). CDR3 residues: CASRDRTAYEQYF. CDR3 in DNA: TGTGCCAGCAGAGATAGGACAGCCTACGAGCAGTACTTC.

The chain is built from TRBV27 and TRBJ1-4; 8 positions match TRBD1. Looked up from germline, CDR1 is MNHEY and CDR2 is SMNVEV (reference sequence). The CDR3 spans 13 residues. V lost 3 bases and J lost 10; bases outside the gene matches: 4. The CDR3 DNA follows: TGTGCCAGCAGTTTCGGACAGGGTGGAAAACTGTTTTTT. Protein: CASSFGQGGKLFF.

The chain combines TRBV24-1 with TRBJ1-2, with D perhaps matching TRBD1 (5 bases). The length of the CDR3 is 13 residues. Trimming removed 3 bases from V and 10 bases from J, with 14 bases in between. Germline V CDR1 and CDR2: KGHDR, SFDVKD. The CDR3 DNA follows: TGTGCCACCAGTGATGATCCAGGGCTCGCCTACACCTTC. Protein sequence: CATSDDPGLAYTF.

This chain connects TRBV5-4 to TRBJ2-5; 12 nucleotides agree with TRBD2. From germline, CDR1 is SGHNT and CDR2 YYREEE (reference sequence). CDR3 size: 16 residues. Trimming removed 3 bases from V and 2 bases from J; junction bases left unmatched: 5. The CDR3 is CASSSTSGGLQETQYF. The CDR3 DNA follows: TGTGCCAGCAGCTCGACTAGCGGGGGCCTTCAAGAGACCCAGTACTTC.

The chain joins TRBV7-9 to TRBJ2-2, with D unresolved. Deletions cut 6 bases from V and 5 bases from J, with 4 bases between. The germline CDR1 and CDR2 sequences are SEHNR and FQNEAQ (reference sequence). The length of the CDR3 is 11 residues. The CDR3 region has the DNA TGTGCCAGCAGGCGGACCGGGGAGCTGTTTTTT. Translation gives CASRRTGELFF.